The 20 T cell receptor beta chains presented below share a single source sample, sequenced in a study of OX40 agonist ivuxolimab in advanced cancers. The method was immunoSEQ multiplex PCR; TCRdb's version includes in-frame clones alone and lacks a portion of them. The table lists about 59,000 clones, over 70% of them singletons. The material was CD4+ or CD8+ T cells sorted from blood, obtained in a trial of the OX40 agonist ivuxolimab. The source is an adult with an advanced solid tumor such as melanoma, head and neck, liver or kidney cancer.

The chain carries TRBV6-1 and TRBJ1-3, with 10 nucleotides matching TRBD1. Germline V gene sequence: CDR1 MNHNS, CDR2 SASEGT. CDR3 length: 18 amino acids. Trimming cost V 2 bases and J 3 bases; bases outside gene matches: 10. DNA of the CDR3: TGTGCCAGCAGTGAAAGTCTCGTGGGGACAGGGGATGGAAACACCATATATTTT. Its protein is CASSESLVGTGDGNTIYF.

This clone was detected once. The same CDR3 is also encoded by other DNA sequences in this sample. CDR3 nucleotides: TGTGCCAGCAGCCCACGGACAGGGGGATCCTACGAGCAGTACTTC. It specifies CASSPRTGGSYEQYF. The gene calls are TRBV7-9 and TRBJ2-7; 10 bases agree with TRBD1. The junction had 5 bases not matched to a gene; V was cut back by 5 bases and J by 1 base. The CDR3 runs to 15 residues. The germline gives CDR1 SEHNR, CDR2 FQNEAQ (reference sequence).

The chain carries TRBV6-6 and TRBJ1-6; D gene unclear. Germline loops: CDR1 MNHNY, CDR2 SVGAGI (reference sequence). The CDR3 length is 15 residues. The V end was cut by 5 bases, the J end by 7 bases, with 15 bases between. CDR3 region: CASSPNTADNSPLHF. The CDR3 region has the DNA TGTGCCAGCAGTCCCAACACGGCCGACAATTCACCCCTCCACTTT.

V usage is TRBV11-2 and J usage is TRBJ2-1, with 7 positions matching TRBD2. The junction had 11 bases not matched to a gene; V was cut back by 2 bases and J by 1 base. Germline V gene lookup returns CDR1 SGHAT and CDR2 FQNNGV. This CDR3 has 18 amino acids. CDR3 DNA sequence: TGTGCCAGCAGCTTAATGCGTGGGGGACTACCTTCCTACAATGAGCAGTTCTTC. Translated: CASSLMRGGLPSYNEQFF.

This clone showed up just once. The chain is built from TRBV7-9 and TRBJ2-5, with D hard to call. The length of the CDR3 is 14 residues. Looked up from germline, CDR1 is SEHNR and CDR2 is FQNEAQ (reference sequence). The germline V and J ends were trimmed by 5 bases and 1 base, with 11 bases remaining between them. CDR3 residues: CASSESAVQETQYF. The CDR3 DNA reads TGTGCCAGCAGCGAGTCGGCAGTCCAAGAGACCCAGTACTTC.

This clone has just one count. This chain connects TRBV9 to TRBJ1-6; 8 bases fit TRBD1. Trimming removed 3 bases from V and 7 bases from J; junction bases left unmatched: 3. The length of the CDR3 is 14 residues. Germline-derived CDR1 and CDR2 are SGDLS and YYNGEE. CDR3 bases: TGTGCCAGCAGCGACAGGGGGTTCAATTCACCCCTCCACTTT. Translation: CASSDRGFNSPLHF.

This chain connects TRBV9 to TRBJ1-3; possible D gene TRBD1, 5 bases. Germline CDR1 reads SGDLS; CDR2 reads YYNGEE. The CDR3 consists of 13 residues. Trimming took 4 bases from V and 4 from J, leaving 9 bases between them. The CDR3 DNA reads TGTGCCAGCAGCACTCGACAGGGAAACACCATATATTTT. It specifies CASSTRQGNTIYF.

V is TRBV4-1 and J is TRBJ1-1, with TRBD1 matching over 8 bases. CDR1 is MGHRA, CDR2 YSYEKL, per germline. The V and J ends lost 4 bases and 3 bases, in that order; junction bases with no gene match: 22. The CDR3 has 20 residues. CDR3 sequence reads: CASSRSMNAGQARFYTEAFF. DNA for the CDR3: TGCGCCAGCAGCCGATCTATGAATGCGGGACAGGCTAGATTCTACACTGAAGCTTTCTTT.

A single count supports this clone. This chain uses TRBV5-1 with TRBJ2-1; 8 bases are shared with TRBD2. This CDR3 comprises 15 residues. The germline gives CDR1 SGHRS, CDR2 YFSETQ. V was clipped by 0 bases and J by 7 bases; unmatched bases: 6. The CDR3 region has the DNA TGCGCCAGCAGCTTGGCTGCGGGAGGAAGGAATGAGCAGTTCTTC. It translates to CASSLAAGGRNEQFF. Complete variable domain (other parts from reference TRBV5-1 and TRBJ2-1): KAGVTQTPRYLIKTRGQQVTLSCSPISGHRSVSWYQQTPGQGLQFLFEYFSETQRNKGNFPGRFSGRQFSNSRSEMNVSTLELGDSALYLCASSLAAGGRNEQFFGPGTRLTVL.

The V gene is TRBV4-1, the J gene TRBJ2-1; D possibly corresponds to TRBD2 (5 bases). Trimming removed 4 bases from V and 1 base from J, with 11 bases in between. CDR3 size: 15 residues. Germline CDR1 and CDR2: MGHRA and YSYEKL. CDR3 in amino acids: CASSPQERSYNEQFF. CDR3 DNA: TGCGCCAGCAGCCCGCAGGAGCGGTCCTACAATGAGCAGTTCTTC.

The gene calls are TRBV5-5 and TRBJ2-2, with 10 bases aligning to TRBD2. The junction had 10 bases not matched to a gene; V was cut back by 1 base and J by 4 bases. From germline, CDR1 is SGHKS and CDR2 YYEKEE (reference sequence). This CDR3 has 18 amino acids. CDR3 sequence (DNA): TGTGCCAGCAGCTTGTACCAGCGGGGGGGCCATGGCACCGGGGAGCTGTTTTTT. It codes for CASSLYQRGGHGTGELFF.

The chain is built from TRBV7-8 and TRBJ2-2; D is possibly TRBD1 (5 bases). CDR1 and CDR2 from the germline V gene are SGHVS and FQNEAQ. Trimming stripped 5 bases from V and 2 bases from J, with 15 bases between. The CDR3 loop spans 16 amino acids. CDR3 region: CASSQPRTLNTGELFF. DNA for the CDR3: TGTGCCAGCAGCCAGCCTCGGACATTAAACACCGGGGAGCTGTTTTTT.

This sequence joins TRBV5-1 and TRBJ1-1; D may be TRBD1 (6 bases). The V gene lost 4 bases and the J gene lost 4 bases, with 17 bases spanning the gap. There are 15 residues in the CDR3. Per the germline V gene, CDR1 is SGHRS and CDR2 is YFSETQ. The CDR3 region is CASSDSTGRGTEAFF. CDR3 in DNA: TGCGCCAGCAGCGACAGTACAGGGCGTGGCACTGAAGCTTTCTTT.

The chain uses TRBV18 and TRBJ1-5; D may be TRBD1 (5 bases). The CDR3 covers 13 residues. Looked up from germline, CDR1 is KGHSH and CDR2 is LQKENI. The V and J ends lost 2 bases and 4 bases respectively, with 6 bases between them. CDR3 in amino acids: CASSPSGNQPQHF. CDR3 sequence (DNA): TGTGCCAGCTCACCATCAGGGAATCAGCCCCAGCATTTT.

The chain has TRBV6-1 and TRBJ2-4; tentative D call: TRBD1 (5 bases). Germline V gene sequence: CDR1 MNHNS, CDR2 SASEGT. CDR3 size: 15 residues. The V gene lost 4 bases and the J gene lost 9 bases, with 19 bases spanning the gap. The CDR3 nucleotides are TGTGCCAGCAGTGTGGGGCAAAGGGGCCGGGCCATTCAGTACTTC. It yields the protein CASSVGQRGRAIQYF.

The chain carries TRBV25-1 and TRBJ2-7; maybe TRBD2 (5 bases). With 3 bases removed from V and 3 bases from J, the gap between germline ends came to 15 bases. CDR1 MGHDK and CDR2 SYGVNS come from the germline V gene. CDR3 length equals 15 residues. The DNA of the CDR3 is TGTGCCAGCAGTGATCCGAGCGGTCCGGGCTACGAGCAGTACTTC. The encoded protein is CASSDPSGPGYEQYF.

J is TRBJ1-5 and V is TRBV2; possibly TRBD1 for D (6 bases). The V end lost 11 bases, the J end lost 5 bases, and 19 bases lay between the germline ends. From germline, CDR1 is SNHLY and CDR2 FYNNEI. CDR3 length equals 14 residues. The CDR3 bases are TGTGCCGCAAGGGGCAGGGGTATCGATCAGCCCCAGCATTTT. Its translation is CAARGRGIDQPQHF. Full variable domain (outside the CDR3, taken from reference TRBV2 and TRBJ1-5): EPEVTQTPSHQVTQMGQEVILRCVPISNHLYFYWYRQILGQKVEFLVSFYNNEISEKSEIFDDQFSVERPDGSNFTLKIRSTKLEDSAMYFCAARGRGIDQPQHFGDGTRLSIL.

This rearrangement joins TRBV29-1 to TRBJ2-3; 8 bases line up with TRBD2. V dropped 3 bases and J dropped 5; count of bases not matched to a gene: 10. Per the germline V gene, CDR1 is SQVTM and CDR2 is ANQGSEA. The CDR3 runs 15 residues. The CDR3 is CSVDSGSAGEDTQYF. CDR3 sequence (DNA): TGCAGCGTTGACAGCGGGAGCGCCGGGGAAGATACGCAGTATTTT.

The sample holds a few counts of this clone. V gene TRBV14 combines with J gene TRBJ2-7; TRBD1 is a possible D gene (7 bases). The CDR3 loop spans 15 amino acids. Germline V gene lookup returns CDR1 SGHDN and CDR2 FVKESK. Trimming pared 3 bases from V and 3 bases from J, leaving 15 bases between. The CDR3 is CASSHGGQRYYEQYF. The CDR3 DNA follows: TGTGCCAGCAGCCACGGGGGACAGCGATACTACGAGCAGTACTTC.

V usage is TRBV5-1 and J usage is TRBJ1-2; a weak D match, TRBD1 (6 bases). Germline V gene sequence: CDR1 SGHRS, CDR2 YFSETQ. The length of the CDR3 is 13 residues. V lost 4 bases and J 5 bases, leaving 12 bases between the germline ends. As DNA, the CDR3 is TGCGCCAGCAGCCAGGACAGTGGGTATGGCTACACCTTC. Translated, it gives CASSQDSGYGYTF.